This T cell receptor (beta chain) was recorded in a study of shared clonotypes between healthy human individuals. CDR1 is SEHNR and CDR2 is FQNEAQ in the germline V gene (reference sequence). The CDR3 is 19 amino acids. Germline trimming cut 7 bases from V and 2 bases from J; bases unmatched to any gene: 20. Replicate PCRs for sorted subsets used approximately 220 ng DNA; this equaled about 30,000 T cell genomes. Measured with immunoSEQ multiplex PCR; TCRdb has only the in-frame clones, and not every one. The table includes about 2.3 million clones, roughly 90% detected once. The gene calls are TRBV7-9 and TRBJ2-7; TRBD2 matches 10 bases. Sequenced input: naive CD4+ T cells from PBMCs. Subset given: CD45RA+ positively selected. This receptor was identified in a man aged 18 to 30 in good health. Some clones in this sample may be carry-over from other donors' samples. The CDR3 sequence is CASTPGGGLAYKTAYEQYF. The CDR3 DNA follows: TGTGCCAGCACCCCCGGTGGGGGACTAGCGTACAAAACTGCCTACGAGCAGTACTTC.